This TCR beta chain was observed in a study of T-cell reconstitution after alpha-beta-depleted transplantation in children. Overall study results and limits: Reports say that about two months after transplant, the alpha-beta T cells came out of several hundred graft clones that had expanded. Newly produced T cells mostly accounted for T-cell counts and diversity one year post-transplant.

This clonotype was counted between two and nine times. No antigen is known for it. The CDR3 runs to 16 residues. The V gene's germline CDR1 is KGHSH and CDR2 LQKENI. The V and J ends lost 3 bases and 2 bases, in that order; junction bases with no gene match: 8. Unique molecular identifiers were incorporated into the prepared TCRbeta library. TCRdb fed the PCR reads into MiXCR, producing one record per CDR3 protein. The table includes just over 950,000 distinct CDR3 sequences, about 30% detected once. This chain joins TRBV18 and TRBJ2-7, with 9 bases aligning to TRBD1. The input for sequencing was PBMCs, mostly from graft donor cells, taken 360 days after TCRalphabeta/CD19-depleted stem cell transplant. This clonotype originated in a boy younger than two who had a stem cell transplant for SCID, so the T cells may come from the graft donor. Here the CDR3 reads CASSPRAGQGPYEQYF. CDR3 sequence (DNA): TGTGCCAGCTCACCTCGGGCTGGACAGGGGCCCTACGAGCAGTACTTC.